These 21 T cell receptor beta chains came from one sample sequenced in a study of T cell changes during pregnancy in multiple sclerosis. Sequencing was performed with immunoSEQ multiplex PCR; in TCRdb, only in-frame clones are kept and a portion is missing. The repertoire holds under 65,000 clones, with about 91% as singletons. The sequencing here drew on peripheral blood, taken after pregnancy. The receptors shown here come from a female donor in good health, enrolled as a control in a pregnancy study.

The chain carries TRBV7-9 and TRBJ2-5; 8 bases align to TRBD1. V trimming: 5 bases; J trimming: 5 bases; junction bases outside the gene matches: 10. CDR1 and CDR2 from the germline V gene are SEHNR and FQNEAQ (reference sequence). CDR3 length: 15 amino acids. The CDR3 sequence: CASSPRQGNEETQYF. The CDR3 coding sequence is TGTGCCAGCAGCCCGCGACAGGGGAATGAGGAGACCCAGTACTTC.

The V call is TRBV5-1, the J call TRBJ2-3; TRBD2 agrees at 7 bases. Germline loops: CDR1 SGHRS, CDR2 YFSETQ. The length of the CDR3 is 14 residues. After removal of 4 bases from V and 4 bases from J, the junction contained 6 bases not matched to a gene. The CDR3 is CASSPSSGADTQYF. Here the CDR3 DNA reads TGCGCCAGCAGCCCGTCTAGCGGCGCAGATACGCAGTATTTT.

This chain uses TRBV7-2 with TRBJ1-1, with no clear D. This CDR3 contains 12 residues. Per germline, CDR1 SGHTA and CDR2 FQGNSA. The germline V and J ends were trimmed by 4 bases and 9 bases, with 12 bases remaining between them. The CDR3 protein is CASSYQRVQAFF. CDR3 nucleotide sequence: TGTGCCAGCAGCTATCAAAGAGTTCAAGCTTTCTTT.

The V and J genes are TRBV6-5 and TRBJ2-1, with TRBD1 identical over 8 bases. Trimming at V came to 2 bases and at J to 8 bases, leaving 2 bases not matched to a gene. Germline-derived CDR1 and CDR2 are MNHEY and SVGAGI. CDR3 length: 13 amino acids. The CDR3 nucleotides are TGTGCCAGCAGTTACACGACAGGGGATGAGCAGTTCTTC. This codes for CASSYTTGDEQFF.

CDR3 residues: CASSSETVLGAFF. The CDR3 region has the DNA TGTGCCAGCAGCAGTGAGACTGTTCTAGGAGCTTTCTTT. This rearrangement joins TRBV7-2 to TRBJ1-1; D gene uncertain. Germline CDR1 reads SGHTA; CDR2 reads FQGNSA. Trimming took off 5 bases at V and 10 bases at J, with 17 bases between the two ends. The CDR3 is made up of 13 amino acids.

The rearrangement links TRBV15 to TRBJ2-1; the D is unclear. This CDR3 region has 13 residues. Germline V lookup: CDR1 LNHNV, CDR2 YYDKDF (reference sequence). The V end lost 2 bases, the J end lost 9 bases, and 11 bases lay between the germline ends. CDR3 nucleotides: TGTGCCACCAGCAGACCATCGAATAGTGAGCAGTTCTTC. It yields the protein CATSRPSNSEQFF.

This clone was counted a single time. This chain uses TRBV7-2 with TRBJ2-3; 12 nucleotides align to TRBD2. The germline gives CDR1 SGHTA, CDR2 FQGNSA. The CDR3 contains 18 residues. The junction had 11 bases not matched to a gene; V was cut back by 4 bases and J by 3 bases. This chain's CDR3 is CASSSRGLAGGYTDTQYF. The DNA of the CDR3 is TGTGCCAGCAGCTCAAGGGGGCTAGCGGGGGGGTATACAGATACGCAGTATTTT.

This chain uses TRBV2 with TRBJ2-1, with 11 bases fitting TRBD2. J gave up 4 bases and V 6 bases, and 8 bases lay outside the gene matches. The CDR3 loop spans 16 amino acids. Looked up from germline, CDR1 is SNHLY and CDR2 is FYNNEI. The CDR3 region is CASSYGLAGKYNEQFF. The CDR3 DNA reads TGTGCCAGCAGCTACGGACTAGCGGGCAAATACAATGAGCAGTTCTTC.

The chain links TRBV18 to TRBJ2-1; 11 nucleotides line up with TRBD2. This CDR3 has 16 residues. The V segment lost 6 bases and the J segment 2 bases; nucleotides outside the gene matches: 6. Germline CDR1 and CDR2: KGHSH and LQKENI. CDR3 coding DNA: TGTGCCAGCTCTCCGCCGACTAGCGGGACCTACAATGAGCAGTTCTTC. It encodes CASSPPTSGTYNEQFF.

The gene calls are TRBV10-3 and TRBJ2-1, with 7 bases fitting TRBD2. There are 17 residues in the CDR3. V shed 2 bases, J shed 3 bases, and the junction held 10 bases outside the gene matches. The V gene's germline CDR1 is ENHRY and CDR2 SYGVKD. In nucleotides, the CDR3 is TGTGCCATCAGTGAGAGTGGTGGGGCGGGAGACTACAATGAGCAGTTCTTC. It encodes CAISESGGAGDYNEQFF.

J is TRBJ1-5 and V is TRBV6-6, with 9 bases that match TRBD1. V shed 6 bases, J shed 5 bases, and the junction held 5 bases outside the gene matches. Per the germline V gene, CDR1 is MNHNY and CDR2 is SVGAGI (reference sequence). The CDR3 sequence is 14 residues long. The CDR3 reads CASSRQGGDQPQHF. In DNA form, the CDR3 reads TGTGCCAGCAGCCGACAGGGGGGGGATCAGCCCCAGCATTTT.

V usage is TRBV2 and J usage is TRBJ1-1; D not resolved. CDR1 and CDR2 from the germline V gene are SNHLY and FYNNEI. This CDR3 is built from 17 residues. Trimming removed 4 bases from V and 1 base from J, with 19 bases in between. DNA of the CDR3: TGTGCCAGCAGTGGGTATTTCTCGCGGGGAAAGAACACTGAAGCTTTCTTT. Translation gives CASSGYFSRGKNTEAFF.

The chain couples TRBV5-6 to TRBJ2-2; TRBD2 matches at 7 bases. Germline V lookup: CDR1 SGHDT, CDR2 YYEEEE. V lost 0 bases, J lost 6 bases, and 11 bases stayed unmatched. The CDR3 totals 17 residues. The CDR3: CASSLGGGSYAAGELFF. The DNA of the CDR3 is TGTGCCAGCAGCTTGGGAGGCGGGAGCTACGCCGCCGGGGAGCTGTTTTTT.

J is TRBJ1-6 and V is TRBV20-1, with D perhaps matching TRBD1 (6 bases). This CDR3 has 11 residues. With 1 base removed from V and 19 bases from J, the gap between germline ends came to 14 bases. Germline V CDR1 and CDR2: DFQATT, SNEGSKA (reference sequence). The CDR3 protein is CSARGGGPAHF. For the CDR3, the DNA is TGCAGTGCTAGAGGGGGGGGGCCGGCTCACTTT.

V is TRBV7-2 and J is TRBJ2-1; 11 bases are shared with TRBD2. CDR1 and CDR2 (germline): SGHTA, FQGNSA. CDR3 length: 15 amino acids. V lost 3 bases, J lost 9 bases, and 7 bases stayed unmatched. The CDR3 is CASSLLAGGPGEQFF. The CDR3 nucleotides are TGTGCCAGCAGCTTGCTAGCGGGGGGCCCTGGTGAGCAGTTCTTC. Full variable domain (outside the CDR3, taken from reference TRBV7-2 and TRBJ2-1): GAGVSQSPSNKVTEKGKDVELRCDPISGHTALYWYRQSLGQGLEFLIYFQGNSAPDKSGLPSDRFSAERTGGSVSTLTIQRTQQEDSAVYLCASSLLAGGPGEQFFGPGTRLTVL.

This rearrangement joins TRBV6-5 to TRBJ2-7; D perhaps matches TRBD1 (6 bases). The CDR3 runs to 15 residues. The V end was cut by 0 bases, the J end by 3 bases, with 12 bases between. CDR1 and CDR2 from the germline V gene are MNHEY and SVGAGI. The CDR3 region has the DNA TGTGCCAGCAGTTACTCGTCGACAGGAATCTACGAGCAGTACTTC. This translates into CASSYSSTGIYEQYF.

V gene TRBV29-1 combines with J gene TRBJ2-5; 7 bases map to TRBD2. Germline V CDR1 and CDR2: SQVTM, ANQGSEA. The CDR3 loop spans 16 amino acids. The V segment lost 3 bases and the J segment 5 bases; nucleotides outside the gene matches: 15. The CDR3 DNA follows: TGCAGCGTTGACGGGTGGGGGGGGGTGGCGAGGGAGACCCAGTACTTC. Protein: CSVDGWGGVARETQYF.

V is TRBV6-5 and J is TRBJ1-3, with TRBD1 identical over 10 bases. CDR3 size: 13 residues. With V trimmed by 5 bases and J by 8 bases, 3 bases remained unmatched. The germline V gene has CDR1 MNHEY and CDR2 SVGAGI. In nucleotides, the CDR3 is TGTGCCAGCAGTGGGACAGGGGCATACACCATATATTTT. Encoded protein: CASSGTGAYTIYF.

As for this clone: Other DNA sequences in this specimen translate into the identical CDR3. The rearrangement joins TRBV11-2 to TRBJ2-7; TRBD2 matches at 7 bases. The ends lost 5 bases at V and 0 bases at J; junction bases unmatched: 7. The CDR3 extends over 15 amino acids. Germline-derived CDR1 and CDR2 are SGHAT and FQNNGV. CDR3 region: CASSPGTSASYEQYF. The DNA for the CDR3 is TGTGCCAGCAGCCCAGGAACTAGCGCCTCCTACGAGCAGTACTTC.

As concerns this clone: The final CDR3 position lacks the conserved phenylalanine or tryptophan, pointing to a likely read error. The chain employs TRBV6-5 and TRBJ1-2, with D possibly matching TRBD1 (5 bases). The CDR3 has 14 residues. The germline V gene encodes CDR1 MNHEY and CDR2 SVGAGI. The V end was cut by 6 bases, the J end by 2 bases, with 13 bases between. The CDR3, as DNA: TGTGCCAGCAGGCCTACCGGACAAAACTATGGCTACACCCTC. Its protein is CASRPTGQNYGYTL.

The chain carries TRBV5-1 and TRBJ1-2; 7 nucleotides agree with TRBD1. The J segment lost 4 bases and the V segment lost 4 bases, leaving 7 bases of the junction unmatched. Germline lookup yields CDR1 SGHRS and CDR2 YFSETQ. This CDR3 contains 14 residues. The CDR3 here is CASSPSDRVYGYTF. In nucleotides, the CDR3 is TGCGCCAGCAGCCCTAGTGACAGGGTCTATGGCTACACCTTC.